This T cell receptor (beta chain) emerged from a study of blood T cell repertoires in COVID-19. Background on the study: Samples representing acute and convalescent COVID-19 were sourced from the United States, Italy and Spain. The cDNA or gDNA used as material had been derived from T cells, B-cell-depleted T cells, or PBMCs.

Authors' analysis steps: Reference gene primer amplification yielded estimated nucleated cell counts. The table came from immunoSEQ multiplex PCR; TCRdb's copy has only in-frame clones and leaves some out. Clone size and the V and J calls come from that table; the DNA yielded D and trimming. The sample includes roughly 200,000 clones, about 86% of them seen just once. In germline, CDR1 is MDHEN, CDR2 SYDVKM. The CDR3 spans 16 residues. V gave up 2 bases and J gave up 6 bases; unmatched junction bases: 8. The V gene is TRBV28, the J gene TRBJ1-4; 8 bases match TRBD1. The clonotype originates from a middle-aged man with active or convalescent COVID-19. Material for sequencing was peripheral blood. CDR3 DNA sequence: TGTGCCAGCAGTTTAAAGGCAGGGGGCTTTTATGAAAAACTGTTTTTT. Amino acids: CASSLKAGGFYEKLFF. The variable domain in full, with the rest retrieved from reference TRBV28 and TRBJ1-4, is DVKVTQSSRYLVKRTGEKVFLECVQDMDHENMFWYRQDPGLGLRLIYFSYDVKMKEKGDIPEGYSVSREKKERFSLILESASTNQTSMYLCASSLKAGGFYEKLFFGSGTQLSVL.